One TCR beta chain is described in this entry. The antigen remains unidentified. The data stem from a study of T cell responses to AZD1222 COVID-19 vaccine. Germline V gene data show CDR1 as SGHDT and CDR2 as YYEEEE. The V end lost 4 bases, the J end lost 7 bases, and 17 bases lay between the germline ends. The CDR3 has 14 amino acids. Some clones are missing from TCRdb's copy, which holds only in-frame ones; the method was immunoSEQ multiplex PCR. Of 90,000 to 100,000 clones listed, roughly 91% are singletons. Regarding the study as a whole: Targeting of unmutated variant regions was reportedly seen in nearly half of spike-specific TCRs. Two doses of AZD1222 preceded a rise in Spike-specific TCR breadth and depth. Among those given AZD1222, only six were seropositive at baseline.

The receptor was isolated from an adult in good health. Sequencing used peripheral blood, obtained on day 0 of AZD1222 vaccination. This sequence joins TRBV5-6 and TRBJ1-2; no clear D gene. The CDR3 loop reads CASSRFSGRGGYTF. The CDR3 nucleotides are TGTGCCAGCAGCCGATTCTCAGGCCGGGGTGGCTACACCTTC.